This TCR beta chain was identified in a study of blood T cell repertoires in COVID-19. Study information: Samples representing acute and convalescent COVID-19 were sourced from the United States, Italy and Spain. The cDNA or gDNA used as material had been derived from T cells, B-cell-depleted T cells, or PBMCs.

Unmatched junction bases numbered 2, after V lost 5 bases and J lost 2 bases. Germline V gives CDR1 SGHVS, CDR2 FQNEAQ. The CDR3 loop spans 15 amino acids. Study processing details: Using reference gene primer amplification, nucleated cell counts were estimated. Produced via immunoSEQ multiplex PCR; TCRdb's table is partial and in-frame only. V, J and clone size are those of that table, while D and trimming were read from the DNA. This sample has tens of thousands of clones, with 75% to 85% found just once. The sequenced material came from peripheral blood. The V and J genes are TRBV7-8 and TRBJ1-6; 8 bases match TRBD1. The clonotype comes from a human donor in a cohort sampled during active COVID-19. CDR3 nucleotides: TGTGCCAGCAGCACGGGACAGGCCTATAATTCACCCCTCCACTTT. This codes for CASSTGQAYNSPLHF.